This record concerns one TCR beta chain sequence. The target antigen is unknown. This sample was taken from a study of CD8+ T cells in alopecia areata. TCR sequencing used cDNA made by reverse transcription of extracted RNA. Assay used: immunoSEQ multiplex PCR; TCRdb lists only in-frame clones, some missing. This sample has a few hundred thousand clones, with more than 45% found just once. Treatment here: oral pan-JAK inhibitor, 5-10 mg twice daily. Whole-study results and caveats: Compared with mice, patients displayed less clear TCR sharing, possibly for HLA-related reasons. Links between baseline CD8+ expansion and response need larger treated cohorts.

The CDR3 has 11 residues. Trimming cost V 6 bases and J 12 bases, with 12 bases left between them. The germline V gene encodes CDR1 MNHNS and CDR2 SASEGT. The TCR comes from a human donor with alopecia areata. The chain uses TRBV6-1 and TRBJ2-4; TRBD2 might be the D (5 bases). The source was CD4+ T cells sorted from blood, collected at week 4, from a patient treated with tofacitinib. CDR3 in amino acids: CASSRLQSQYF. In DNA form, the CDR3 reads TGTGCCAGCAGCCGACTACAAAGTCAGTACTTC.